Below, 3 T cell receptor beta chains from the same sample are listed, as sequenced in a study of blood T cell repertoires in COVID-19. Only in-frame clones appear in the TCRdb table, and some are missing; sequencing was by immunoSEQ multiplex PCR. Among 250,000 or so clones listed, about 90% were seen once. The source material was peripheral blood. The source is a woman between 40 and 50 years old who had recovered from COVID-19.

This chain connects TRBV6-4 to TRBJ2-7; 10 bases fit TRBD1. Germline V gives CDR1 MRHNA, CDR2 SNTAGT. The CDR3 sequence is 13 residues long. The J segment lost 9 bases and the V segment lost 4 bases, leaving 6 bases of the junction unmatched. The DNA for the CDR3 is TGTGCCAGCAGTGTGGGACAGGGGTTAGTGCAGTACTTC. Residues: CASSVGQGLVQYF.

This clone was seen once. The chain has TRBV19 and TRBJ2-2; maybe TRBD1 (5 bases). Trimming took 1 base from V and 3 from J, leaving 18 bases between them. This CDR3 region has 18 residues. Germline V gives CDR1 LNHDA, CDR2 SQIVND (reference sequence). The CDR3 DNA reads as TGTGCCAGTAGTATAGGTCAGGTGGCAGGGATGGACACCGGGGAGCTGTTTTTT. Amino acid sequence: CASSIGQVAGMDTGELFF.

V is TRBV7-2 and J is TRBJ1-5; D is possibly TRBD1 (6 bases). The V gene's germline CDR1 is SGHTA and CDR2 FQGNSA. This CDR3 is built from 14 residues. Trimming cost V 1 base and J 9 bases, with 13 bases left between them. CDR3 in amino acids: CASSLGRSRGPQHF. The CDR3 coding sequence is TGTGCCAGCAGCTTAGGGCGGAGCAGGGGGCCCCAGCATTTT.